The T cell receptor beta chain under discussion was sequenced for a study of blood T cells in healthy people across ages. A remark on this clonotype: Its antigen remains unknown.

Healthy Russian Caucasian donors spanned ages about 6 to 100 years. Each individual donor underwent a draw of around 9.8 milliliters of peripheral blood. The second PCR ran roughly 6 to 11 cycles with a sample-barcoded 5' primer and J-beta primers. Every single cDNA molecule received a tag from a template-switch adaptor with 12 random nucleotides. TCRdb reprocessed the 5' RACE reads via MiXCR and lists one record per CDR3 protein. Of some 1.5 million distinct CDR3 sequences listed, about 28% are singletons. Study-level findings and limits: Per million T cells, TCR beta diversity dropped about linearly as age rose.

Germline-derived CDR1 and CDR2 are SGHRS and YFSETQ. V lost 4 bases to trimming and J lost 5 bases; unmatched junction nucleotides: 10. CDR3 length: 16 amino acids. The source material was blood. The chain combines TRBV5-1 with TRBJ2-1; TRBD1 matches at 9 bases. The clonotype originates from a woman aged 25 to 39 in good health. CDR3 sequence (DNA): TGCGCCAGCAGCCACCTGGGACAGGGATCCCACAATGAGCAGTTCTTC. Its translation is CASSHLGQGSHNEQFF.